This entry concerns a single T cell receptor beta chain. What it binds is not known. These data come from a study of cytomegalovirus exposure and HLA in healthy donors. Germline lookup yields CDR1 SNHLY and CDR2 FYNNEI. This CDR3 comprises 15 residues. V gave up 0 bases and J gave up 0 bases, with 9 bases separating them. The PCR used 60 Vbeta and 13 Jbeta primers. Original methodology: Later reanalysis found 80 million or so unique TCR beta chains, around 9.9 million of them shared. Clones were read by immunoSEQ multiplex PCR, and TCRdb kept only the in-frame ones, dropping some. V, J and clone size are those of that table, while D and trimming were read from the DNA. The sample comprises around 100,000 clones, over 65% of which are singletons, and about 4.6% rests with the top ten. Study results and limitations: Highly shared variants forming one cluster were likely a sequencing artifact. With further analysis later on, most CMV-associated TCR beta chains appeared HLA-restricted.

The source is a woman aged 40 to 50 in good health and CMV-seropositive. J is TRBJ2-7 and V is TRBV2, with D tentatively TRBD2 (5 bases). The specimen sequenced was PBMCs. The CDR3 region has the DNA TGTGCCAGCAGTGAAGCACCGGGGTCCTCCTACGAGCAGTACTTC. It specifies CASSEAPGSSYEQYF.